The text below deals with one TCR beta chain. Its antigen target is currently unknown. The sample holds no much larger clone one base away, and base qualities are not on file. This entry belongs to a study of identical twins (dated by TCRdb to 2016 to 2018). At the level of the whole study: To test whether fetal clonotypes persist, this study deep-sequenced TCR alpha and beta repertoires from monozygotic twins, from unrelated adults of various ages, and from cord blood. To rule out contamination, replicate twin experiments were performed at different times with different library preparation protocols. General study outcomes and caveats: Out-of-frame TCR alpha sharing in monozygotic twins was systematically underestimated by recombination models, whereas sharing between unrelated individuals was in agreement with the recombination models. Excess twin sharing in beta out-of-frame sequences was weaker because fewer shared sequences lowered the signal-to-noise ratio. Invariant T cells such as MAIT and iNKT could partly confound zero-insertion analyses, although diverse VJ usage argued against such confounding for most clonotypes. Compared with coincidental sharing between unrelated individuals, out-of-frame TCR alpha sequences shared between twins had an excess of sequences with low generation probability. Conclusions relied on cross-sectional statistical analysis, since the same donors could not be followed over many years. Abundant cord blood beta clonotypes carried fewer insertions; young adult naive repertoires showed a weaker similar trend, while memory repertoires showed none.

Library generation was performed with 5' RACE. Sequencing used an Illumina HiSeq 2000. A universal primer binding site was added through template switching, and the final cDNA carried a unique molecular identifier so that TCR cDNA molecules could be counted accurately. Specific primers in the conserved constant-segment region were used to synthesize first-strand cDNA for the TCR alpha and beta chains. To control for contamination, every cDNA library carried two barcodes: a SMART-Mk sample barcode plus Illumina barcodes. TruSeq adapter sequences and Illumina sample barcodes were added in two successive PCR steps. TCR alpha and beta cDNA libraries were sequenced on the Illumina HiSeq platform with custom primers. The authors processed their data as follows. Unique molecular identifiers were extracted from raw reads with MiGEC, and CDR3 positions were determined with MiXCR. For each individual, recombination models were inferred using an EM algorithm with the repgenHMM and IGoR tools. The tcR package in R was used for shared clonotype analysis, with sharing normalized by the product of cloneset sizes. To study raw recombination without the effects of thymic and clonal selection, out-of-frame nonproductive sequences were analyzed. Using fastp trimming at Q25 and MiXCR clonotype assembly, TCRdb reanalyzed the public sequencing data and kept in-frame beta chains. Every CDR3 protein is listed once, alongside the most common genes and DNA of its rows. For this entry, the V and J calls and clone size follow TCRdb and not the study's own pipeline. For this sample there are around 1.7 million distinct CDR3 sequences; under 35% appear just once. Approximately 0.29% of the sample lies in the top ten.

Every donor in the study was a healthy Caucasian. The CDR3 covers 13 residues, taking in both the cysteine and the phenylalanine. The retained sequence is limited to the CDR3, 39 bases, with the frame set at the first base. For CDR1 and CDR2, the germline V gene (reference sequence) lists DFQATT and SNEGSKA. V trim: 6 bases; J trim: 5 bases; unmatched bases: 9. This clonotype originated in a newborn girl in good health. The V gene is TRBV20-1 and the J gene is TRBJ2-5; TRBD2 aligns with 7 central bases. The sample comprised cord blood. The encoded CDR3 is CSAMGGGLETQYF. The DNA is TGCAGTGCGATGGGGGGGGGATTGGAGACCCAGTACTTC.